Listed here are 14 T cell receptor beta chains from one sample, sequenced in a study of human T cells and chemical hapten exposure. Time point in this sample: pre-sensitization, week 0. Treatment reported: therapeutic diphenylcyclopropenone sensitization with weekly scalp DPC. TCRdb independently ran MiXCR on the RACE reads; one entry per CDR3 protein. The table includes tens of thousands of distinct CDR3 sequences, 9.4% detected once. The material sequenced was whole blood, taken in connection with sensitization to the hapten diphenylcyclopropenone (DPC). The receptors here all came from a woman between 40 and 50 years old with alopecia areata. Some clones in this sample may be carry-over from other donors' samples.

This clonotype came up many times. J is TRBJ2-5 and V is TRBV19, with TRBD2 identical over 7 bases. The germline CDR1 and CDR2 sequences are LNHDA and SQIVND (reference sequence). This CDR3 region has 14 residues. The junction had 5 bases not matched to a gene; V was cut back by 3 bases and J by 4 bases. CDR3 region: CASSIVLARETQYF. CDR3 in DNA: TGTGCCAGTAGTATCGTACTAGCGAGAGAGACCCAGTACTTC.

The V and J genes are TRBV18 and TRBJ1-5; D may be TRBD1 (6 bases). The germline CDR1 and CDR2 sequences are KGHSH and LQKENI. The CDR3 spans 14 residues. V lost 2 bases to trimming and J lost 4 bases, with 9 bases between them. The CDR3 is CASSPSGQNQPQHF. The CDR3 region has the DNA TGTGCCAGCTCACCATCGGGACAAAATCAGCCCCAGCATTTT.

This clonotype was seen repeatedly, ten times or more. The V call is TRBV24-1, the J call TRBJ1-2; D perhaps matches TRBD1 (6 bases). Trimming took 5 bases from V and 3 from J, leaving 9 bases between them. The CDR3 covers 13 residues. The V gene's germline CDR1 is KGHDR and CDR2 SFDVKD. The CDR3 sequence is CATSAYRDYGYTF. CDR3 nucleotide sequence: TGTGCCACCAGTGCTTACAGGGACTATGGCTACACCTTC.

The V gene is TRBV20-1, the J gene TRBJ2-7, with D possibly TRBD2 on 5 matching bases. CDR1 DFQATT and CDR2 SNEGSKA come from the germline V gene (reference sequence). V lost 3 bases to trimming and J lost 2 bases, with 11 bases between them. The CDR3 runs 13 residues. The CDR3 loop is CSASELGAYEQYF. The DNA for the CDR3 is TGCAGTGCTAGTGAACTAGGCGCCTACGAGCAGTACTTC.

This rearrangement joins TRBV4-1 to TRBJ1-1; a possible D gene is TRBD1 (6 bases). This CDR3 region has 17 residues. Germline V gene lookup returns CDR1 MGHRA and CDR2 YSYEKL. The ends were cut back, 3 bases at V and 2 bases at J, with 19 bases in the middle. The CDR3 loop is CASSQDRQASGNTEAFF. CDR3 coding DNA: TGCGCCAGCAGCCAGGATAGACAGGCCTCCGGAAACACTGAAGCTTTCTTT.

This clonotype was observed a few times. The rearrangement links TRBV2 to TRBJ2-5; 8 bases align to TRBD2. Germline lookup yields CDR1 SNHLY and CDR2 FYNNEI. The CDR3 is 13 residues long. The V gene end was trimmed by 8 bases and the J gene end by 9 bases; junction bases not matched to a gene: 11. The CDR3 nucleotides read TGTGCCAGCCGAATCCGGGGGGGCGCCGCCCAGTACTTC. Translating it yields CASRIRGGAAQYF.

This clonotype has only a few counts. The V call is TRBV24-1, the J call TRBJ1-5; D is uncertain. The V end lost 0 bases, the J end lost 11 bases, and 13 bases lay between the germline ends. The germline gives CDR1 KGHDR, CDR2 SFDVKD. This CDR3 contains 14 residues. CDR3 bases: TGTGCCACCAGTGATTTGAACAGCTCCCCGGCCCAGCATTTT. Translation: CATSDLNSSPAQHF.

This clonotype was counted many times. The chain recombines TRBV6-2 or TRBV6-3 with TRBJ2-7; D is undetermined. Per the germline V gene, CDR1 is MNHEY and CDR2 is SVGEGT. Trimming pared 5 bases from V and 4 bases from J, leaving 6 bases between. The CDR3 extends over 11 amino acids. The CDR3 DNA reads TGTGCCAGCAGTCGCTCTTACGAGCAGTACTTC. Translation gives CASSRSYEQYF.

The chain is built from TRBV29-1 and TRBJ1-1; D ambiguous. Trimming shortened V by 3 bases and J by 1 base, and 3 bases separated the two germline ends. Germline CDR1 SQVTM, CDR2 ANQGSEA. The CDR3 is 11 amino acids. The CDR3 sequence is CSVDRNTEAFF. The CDR3 DNA follows: TGCAGCGTTGACAGGAACACTGAAGCTTTCTTT.

The genes are TRBV4-1 and TRBJ1-2, with TRBD1 as a possible D gene (5 bases). This CDR3 has 15 residues. Trimming stripped 0 bases from V and 4 bases from J, with 12 bases between. Germline V CDR1 and CDR2: MGHRA, YSYEKL. CDR3 region: CASSQDQGAVYGYTF. As DNA, the CDR3 is TGCGCCAGCAGCCAAGATCAAGGGGCGGTCTATGGCTACACCTTC.

There are many counts of this clonotype. This chain uses TRBV20-1 with TRBJ1-2; 9 nucleotides line up with TRBD1. J gave up 3 bases and V 3 bases, and 8 bases lay outside the gene matches. Germline CDR1 is DFQATT and CDR2 is SNEGSKA (reference sequence). The CDR3 is 15 residues long. CDR3 region: CSASSSGTGYYGYTF. The CDR3, as DNA: TGCAGTGCTAGCTCTTCCGGGACAGGGTACTATGGCTACACCTTC.

The chain combines TRBV11-2 with TRBJ2-7, with D possibly TRBD2 on 5 matching bases. Trimming pared 5 bases from V and 3 bases from J, leaving 17 bases between. The CDR3 totals 15 residues. Germline assignment: CDR1 SGHAT and CDR2 FQNNGV. The CDR3 is CASSPHAMAGYEQYF. The CDR3, as DNA: TGTGCCAGCAGCCCCCACGCCATGGCGGGCTACGAGCAGTACTTC.

The sample holds many counts of this clonotype. CDR3 amino acids: CASSLAGPSYGYTF. Written as DNA, the CDR3 is TGTGCCAGCAGTTTAGCGGGACCCAGCTATGGCTACACCTTC. The V and J genes are TRBV12-3 or TRBV12-4 and TRBJ1-2; D may be TRBD1 (5 bases). The V end was cut by 0 bases, the J end by 4 bases, with 9 bases between. The CDR3 has 14 amino acids.

A word on this clonotype: A much larger clone lies one base from this, so it may be a read error. The rearrangement links TRBV29-1 to TRBJ1-1; 7 bases are a match to TRBD1. CDR3 length equals 14 residues. Per the germline V gene, CDR1 is SQVTM and CDR2 is ANQGSEA. In DNA, the CDR3 is TGCAGCGCCATGACAGGGAGAGTGAACCCTGAAGCTTTCTTT. Encoded protein: CSAMTGRVNPEAFF. The full variable domain, rest sourced from reference TRBV29-1 and TRBJ1-1, is SAVISQKPSRDICQRGTSLTIQCQVDSQVTMMFWYRQQPGQSLTLIATANQGSEATYESGFVIDKFPISRPNLTFSTLTVSNMSPEDSSIYLCSAMTGRVNPEAFFGQGTRLTVV.